The T cell receptor (beta chain) under discussion was sequenced for a study of graft-versus-host responses after intestinal transplantation. On the study more broadly: Anti-thymocyte globulin induction, then tacrolimus and steroids for about three years, went to all recipients. Study observations and caveats: GvH clone levels peaked in circulation, and this peak was associated with early post-transplant HvG declines.

The CDR3 sequence is 16 residues long. From germline, CDR1 is SEHNR and CDR2 FQNEAQ (reference sequence). V was pared by 5 bases and J by 2 bases, with 9 bases of the junction left unmatched. Points on this clone: No antigen is known for it.

The table came from immunoSEQ multiplex PCR; TCRdb's copy has only in-frame clones and leaves some out. The table has some 95,000 clones, roughly 90% seen once; the top ten hold 0.5%. The specimen comprised unstimulated CD8+ T cells sorted from spleen or lymph node cells, sampled before intestinal transplant. This chain uses TRBV7-9 with TRBJ1-3; 7 positions match TRBD1. The receptor comes from a human donor who received an intestinal transplant. DNA for the CDR3: TGTGCCAGCAGCCCCCCAGGGGGAGAAACTGGAAACACCATATATTTT. Amino acids: CASSPPGGETGNTIYF.